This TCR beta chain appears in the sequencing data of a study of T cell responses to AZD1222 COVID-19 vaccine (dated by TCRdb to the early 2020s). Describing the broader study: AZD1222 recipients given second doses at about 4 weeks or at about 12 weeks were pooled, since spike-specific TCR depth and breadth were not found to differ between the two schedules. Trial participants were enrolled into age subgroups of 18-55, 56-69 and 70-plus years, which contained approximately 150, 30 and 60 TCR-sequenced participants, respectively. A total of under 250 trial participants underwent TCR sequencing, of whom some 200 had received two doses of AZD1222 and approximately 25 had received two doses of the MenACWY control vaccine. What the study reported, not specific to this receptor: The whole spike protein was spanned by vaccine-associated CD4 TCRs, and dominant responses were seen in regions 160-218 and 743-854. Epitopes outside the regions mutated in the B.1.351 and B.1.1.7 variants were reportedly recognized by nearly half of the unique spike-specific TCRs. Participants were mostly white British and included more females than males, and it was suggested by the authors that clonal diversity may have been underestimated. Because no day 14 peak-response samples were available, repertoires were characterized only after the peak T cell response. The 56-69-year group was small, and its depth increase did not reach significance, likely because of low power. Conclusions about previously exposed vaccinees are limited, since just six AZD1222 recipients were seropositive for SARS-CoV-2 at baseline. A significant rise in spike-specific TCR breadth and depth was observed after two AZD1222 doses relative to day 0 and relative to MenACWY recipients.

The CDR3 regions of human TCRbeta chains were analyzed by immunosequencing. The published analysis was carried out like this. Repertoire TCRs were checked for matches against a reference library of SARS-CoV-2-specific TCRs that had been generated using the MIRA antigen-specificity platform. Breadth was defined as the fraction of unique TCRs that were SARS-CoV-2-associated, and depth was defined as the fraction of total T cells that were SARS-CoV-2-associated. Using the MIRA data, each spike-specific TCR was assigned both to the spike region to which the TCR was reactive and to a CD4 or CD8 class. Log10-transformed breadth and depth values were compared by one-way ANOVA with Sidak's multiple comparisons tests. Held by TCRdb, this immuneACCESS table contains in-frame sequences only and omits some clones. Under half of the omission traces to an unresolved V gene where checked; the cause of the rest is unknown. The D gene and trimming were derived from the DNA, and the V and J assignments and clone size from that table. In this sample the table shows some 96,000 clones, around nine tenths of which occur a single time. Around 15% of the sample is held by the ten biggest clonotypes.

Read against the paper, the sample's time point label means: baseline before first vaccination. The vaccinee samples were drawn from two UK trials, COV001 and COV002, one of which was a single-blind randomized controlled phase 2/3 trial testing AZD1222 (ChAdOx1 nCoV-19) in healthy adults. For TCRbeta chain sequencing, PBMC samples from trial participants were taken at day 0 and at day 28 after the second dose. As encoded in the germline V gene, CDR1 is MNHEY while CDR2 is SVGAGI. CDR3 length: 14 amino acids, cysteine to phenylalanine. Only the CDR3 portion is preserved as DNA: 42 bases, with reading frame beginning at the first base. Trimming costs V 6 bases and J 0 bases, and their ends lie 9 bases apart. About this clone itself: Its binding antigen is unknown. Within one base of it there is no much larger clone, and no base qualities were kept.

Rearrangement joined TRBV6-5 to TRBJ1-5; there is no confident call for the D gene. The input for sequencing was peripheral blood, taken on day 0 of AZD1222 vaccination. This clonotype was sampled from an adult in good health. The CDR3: CASRTAYSNQPQHF. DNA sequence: TGTGCCAGCAGGACGGCGTATAGCAATCAGCCCCAGCATTTT.